The entry below gives a single T cell receptor beta chain sequence along with its context. The antigen is unknown. This record belongs to a study of cytomegalovirus exposure and HLA in healthy donors. About the study: Researchers found that just over 80% of around 400 genotyped donors fell within the Caucasian-associated ancestry cluster.

Whole-study findings and limits: Reports described diagnosis of cytomegalovirus status by the classifier as highly specific and sensitive. With further analysis later on, most CMV-associated TCR beta chains appeared HLA-restricted.

The PCR made use of 60 Vbeta and 13 Jbeta primers. The authors' processing: A later analysis tallied 87 million or so unique TCR beta chains, 9 million to 12 million of them shared. TCRdb keeps only in-frame clones here, not all; method: immunoSEQ multiplex PCR. V, J and clone size are those of that table, while D and trimming were read from the DNA. The sample holds 90,000 to 100,000 clones. From germline, CDR1 is SQVTM and CDR2 ANQGSEA. The CDR3 length is 12 residues. V gave up 7 bases and J gave up 6 bases, with 15 bases separating them. Input material: PBMCs. This clonotype was obtained from a woman in her twenties or thirties in good health and CMV-seronegative. The V call is TRBV29-1, the J call TRBJ2-5, with D possibly matching TRBD2 (5 bases). This CDR3 reads CSGEGARKTQYF. The DNA of the CDR3 is TGCAGCGGCGAGGGCGCCAGGAAGACCCAGTACTTC.